The sequence of this T cell receptor beta chain was determined in a study of identifying expanded T cells in peripheral blood. Clones were sequenced by immunoSEQ multiplex PCR, and TCRdb holds only the in-frame ones, with some missing. Here the sample spans 100,000 to 150,000 clones, around 88% being singletons. Per germline, CDR1 MNHEY and CDR2 SVGAGI. Germline trimming cut 2 bases from V and 4 bases from J; bases unmatched to any gene: 5. The CDR3 is 16 residues long. The chain uses TRBV6-5 and TRBJ2-6; TRBD1 aligns across 7 bases. This clonotype was sampled from a person aged 18 to 75 in good health. The specimen was blood. Here the CDR3 reads CASSYATGAGANVLTF. CDR3 nucleotide sequence: TGTGCCAGCAGTTACGCCACAGGGGCAGGGGCCAACGTCCTGACTTTC.